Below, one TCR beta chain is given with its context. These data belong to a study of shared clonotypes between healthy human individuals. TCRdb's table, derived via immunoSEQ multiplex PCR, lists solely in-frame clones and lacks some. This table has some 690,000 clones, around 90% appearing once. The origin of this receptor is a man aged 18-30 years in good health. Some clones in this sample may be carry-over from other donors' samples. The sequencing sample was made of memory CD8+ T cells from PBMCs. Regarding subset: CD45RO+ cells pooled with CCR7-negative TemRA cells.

CDR3 sequence (DNA): TGTGCCAGCTCCCGGGGGGGCGGAGGCACTGAAGCTTTCTTT. It specifies CASSRGGGGTEAFF. The rearrangement joins TRBV18 to TRBJ1-1; possibly TRBD1 for D (6 bases). V lost 6 bases and J 4 bases, leaving 15 bases between the germline ends. CDR1 is KGHSH and CDR2 is LQKENI in the germline V gene. The CDR3 is 14 amino acids.